The 32 T cell receptor beta chains in this list originate from one sample, sequenced in a study of control samples from healthy donors and cancer patients. Clones were read by immunoSEQ multiplex PCR, and TCRdb kept only the in-frame ones, dropping some. The sample lists 75,000 to 100,000 clones, around 83% seen once, with around 1.3% in the top ten. Source material: blood. These receptors all stem from a woman in her fifties or sixties in good health.

The rearrangement uses TRBV20-1 and TRBJ2-7; D call uncertain. This CDR3 contains 11 residues. CDR1 and CDR2 (germline): DFQATT, SNEGSKA (reference sequence). With 0 bases removed from V and 5 bases from J, the gap between germline ends came to 5 bases. CDR3 residues: CSARDGHEQYF. The CDR3 coding sequence is TGCAGTGCTAGAGATGGTCACGAGCAGTACTTC.

The chain carries TRBV21-1 and TRBJ1-4; the tabulated D call, TRBD1, remains unverified against the DNA. TRBV21-1 is reported as a pseudogene. The CDR3 is 11 residues long. CDR3 region: CASSNDRKLFF. The CDR3 coding sequence is TGTGCCAGCAGCAATGACAGGAAACTGTTTTTT.

The J gene is TRBJ2-5, the V gene TRBV7-9, with 8 bases lining up with TRBD2. The CDR3 spans 15 residues. In germline, CDR1 is SEHNR, CDR2 FQNEAQ (reference sequence). Trimming took 5 bases from V and 4 from J; bases not matched to a gene: 9. Here the CDR3 DNA reads TGTGCCAGCAGCCCTCTAGGCGGGGGGATAGAGACCCAGTACTTC. Amino acid sequence: CASSPLGGGIETQYF.

J is TRBJ2-5 and V is TRBV11-2, with D unresolved. Germline values: CDR1 SGHAT, CDR2 FQNNGV. CDR3 size: 15 residues. V lost 2 bases and J 2 bases, leaving 12 bases between the germline ends. In DNA, the CDR3 is TGTGCCAGCAGCTTAACTCGGATGTATCAAGAGACCCAGTACTTC. Its protein is CASSLTRMYQETQYF. The full variable domain, completed using reference TRBV11-2 and TRBJ2-5, is EAGVAQSPRYKIIEKRQSVAFWCNPISGHATLYWYQQILGQGPKLLIQFQNNGVVDDSQLPKDRFSAERLKGVDSTLKIQPAKLEDSAVYLCASSLTRMYQETQYFGPGTRLLVL.

J is TRBJ1-2 and V is TRBV7-2; unclear D gene. Germline values: CDR1 SGHTA, CDR2 FQGNSA. V dropped 1 base and J dropped 1 base, with 7 bases sitting between them. The CDR3 runs 14 residues. CDR3 amino acids: CASSLEQINYGYTF. In DNA, the CDR3 is TGTGCCAGCAGCTTAGAACAGATTAACTATGGCTACACCTTC.

The chain joins TRBV9 to TRBJ2-1; D might be TRBD2 (5 bases). Trimming took 0 bases from V and 6 from J, leaving 19 bases between them. From germline, CDR1 is SGDLS and CDR2 YYNGEE. The CDR3 sequence is 17 residues long. CDR3 nucleotides: TGTGCCAGCAGCGTAGACGCTCAGGCTCTCGGAGGCAATGAGCAGTTCTTC. Its protein product is CASSVDAQALGGNEQFF.

This sequence joins TRBV7-2 and TRBJ1-6; D might be TRBD1 (5 bases). The CDR3 loop spans 16 amino acids. Per the germline V gene, CDR1 is SGHTA and CDR2 is FQGNSA. V lost 1 base to trimming and J lost 6 bases, with 13 bases between them. This CDR3 reads CASSLDIGAFNSPLHF. The CDR3 nucleotides are TGTGCCAGCAGCTTAGACATCGGGGCCTTTAATTCACCCCTCCACTTT.

The V gene is TRBV3-1 (or the pseudogene TRBV3-2), the J gene TRBJ1-2, with no clear D. Germline V gene sequence: CDR1 LGHDT, CDR2 YNNKEL (reference sequence). The CDR3 has 12 amino acids. V was trimmed by 4 bases and J by 2 bases, leaving 5 bases between them. The CDR3 sequence is CASSLTNYGYTF. The CDR3 nucleotides read TGTGCCAGCAGCCTGACGAACTATGGCTACACCTTC.

The V gene is TRBV5-1, the J gene TRBJ1-2; the D is unclear. The CDR3 has 14 amino acids. Germline V gives CDR1 SGHRS, CDR2 YFSETQ. Trimming removed 0 bases from V and 4 bases from J, with 10 bases in between. This chain's CDR3 is CASSLEGRTYGYTF. The DNA for the CDR3 is TGCGCCAGCAGCTTGGAGGGCAGAACCTATGGCTACACCTTC. Drawing the rest from reference TRBV5-1 and TRBJ1-2, the complete variable domain is KAGVTQTPRYLIKTRGQQVTLSCSPISGHRSVSWYQQTPGQGLQFLFEYFSETQRNKGNFPGRFSGRQFSNSRSEMNVSTLELGDSALYLCASSLEGRTYGYTFGSGTRLTVV.

This sequence joins TRBV6-5 and TRBJ1-2; the match to TRBD1 covers 7 bases. The CDR3 is 15 amino acids. Per germline, CDR1 MNHEY and CDR2 SVGAGI. The ends lost 6 bases at V and 8 bases at J; junction bases unmatched: 15. The CDR3 region has the DNA TGTGCCAGCAGGGACCGGGACAGATCTGCCAGGGGCTACACCTTC. Protein product: CASRDRDRSARGYTF.

The chain couples TRBV19 to TRBJ1-5, with D uncertain. Per the germline V gene, CDR1 is LNHDA and CDR2 is SQIVND (reference sequence). The CDR3 has 17 residues. Between the trimmed V and J ends, which lost 4 bases and 2 bases, there was a span of 18 bases. CDR3 nucleotides: TGTGCCAGTAGTAAAACTGGTGTCCCCCAGGGCAATCAGCCCCAGCATTTT. Protein product: CASSKTGVPQGNQPQHF.

The chain carries TRBV9 and TRBJ2-3; 9 bases line up with TRBD2. J gave up 4 bases and V 0 bases, and 6 bases lay outside the gene matches. The CDR3 extends over 16 amino acids. The germline gives CDR1 SGDLS, CDR2 YYNGEE. The CDR3 DNA follows: TGTGCCAGCAGCGTAGAGCCGCGGGGGGGCCCAGATACGCAGTATTTT. This encodes CASSVEPRGGPDTQYF.

This chain joins TRBV20-1 and TRBJ2-7; possibly TRBD2 for D (5 bases). V was trimmed by 5 bases and J by 6 bases, leaving 8 bases between them. The CDR3 totals 10 residues. Per germline, CDR1 DFQATT and CDR2 SNEGSKA (reference sequence). The CDR3 reads CSALASEQYF. The CDR3 DNA reads TGCAGTGCTCTAGCCAGCGAGCAGTACTTC.

The gene calls are TRBV6-2 or TRBV6-3 and TRBJ2-2; tentative D call: TRBD2 (6 bases). Trimming stripped 6 bases from V and 2 bases from J, with 16 bases between. The CDR3 loop spans 16 amino acids. CDR1 is MNHEY, CDR2 SVGEGT, per germline. The CDR3 spells CASSHRRRANTGELFF. CDR3 sequence (DNA): TGTGCCAGCAGCCACCGGAGGAGGGCCAACACCGGGGAGCTGTTTTTT.

The V and J genes are TRBV19 and TRBJ2-6; no definite D call. CDR1 and CDR2 from the germline V gene are LNHDA and SQIVND (reference sequence). The germline V and J ends were trimmed by 4 bases and 0 bases, with 10 bases remaining between them. The CDR3 sequence is 16 residues long. The CDR3 region has the DNA TGTGCCAGTAGTACCCTCTCTATCTCTGGGGCCAACGTCCTGACTTTC. Translating it yields CASSTLSISGANVLTF.

The J gene is TRBJ1-2, the V gene TRBV7-2, with TRBD1 matching over 7 bases. The CDR3 is made up of 14 amino acids. Losses at the gene ends were 7 bases for V and 2 bases for J; bases not matched to a gene: 7. CDR1 SGHTA and CDR2 FQGNSA come from the germline V gene. CDR3 nucleotide sequence: TGTGCCAGCATATCCGGGACAGCCAACTATGGCTACACCTTC. Translation: CASISGTANYGYTF.

The chain joins TRBV10-3 to TRBJ1-1, with D possibly being TRBD1 (5 bases). Germline values: CDR1 ENHRY, CDR2 SYGVKD. The CDR3 has 17 residues. The germline V and J ends were trimmed by 0 bases and 0 bases, with 14 bases remaining between them. CDR3 region: CAISESSLQGLNTEAFF. In DNA form, the CDR3 reads TGTGCCATCAGTGAGTCGAGTCTGCAGGGATTGAACACTGAAGCTTTCTTT.

This chain uses TRBV11-2 with TRBJ1-2; D not certain. Germline V gene sequence: CDR1 SGHAT, CDR2 FQNNGV. This CDR3 is 15 amino acids long. The ends were cut back, 5 bases at V and 7 bases at J, with 20 bases in the middle. CDR3 DNA sequence: TGTGCCAGCAGCCCTGCGGTACCTCGAGGTTTTGGCTACACCTTC. Translated, it gives CASSPAVPRGFGYTF.

In this sample, this clone turned up a few times. The J gene is TRBJ1-2, the V gene TRBV5-1, with D perhaps matching TRBD1 (6 bases). Germline assignment: CDR1 SGHRS and CDR2 YFSETQ. The ends were cut back, 0 bases at V and 4 bases at J, with 13 bases in the middle. CDR3 size: 15 residues. The CDR3 protein is CASSLGTGQSYGYTF. The CDR3 bases are TGCGCCAGCAGCTTGGGAACTGGACAGAGCTATGGCTACACCTTC.

J is TRBJ1-3 and V is TRBV3-1 (or the pseudogene TRBV3-2), with unresolved D. Trimming left V 2 bases short and J 0 bases short, with 2 bases between. This CDR3 is built from 13 residues. Germline CDR1 reads LGHDT; CDR2 reads YNNKEL (reference sequence). The CDR3 coding sequence is TGTGCCAGCAGCCAATACTCTGGAAACACCATATATTTT. It yields the protein CASSQYSGNTIYF.

The chain recombines TRBV15 with TRBJ2-2; maybe TRBD2 (6 bases). The CDR3 runs 17 residues. V was shortened by 0 bases and J by 5 bases, with 16 bases between the two germline ends. Germline CDR1 and CDR2: LNHNV and YYDKDF (reference sequence). DNA for the CDR3: TGTGCCACCAGCAGAGATGCCGGGGGTTGGGGTACCGGGGAGCTGTTTTTT. The encoded protein is CATSRDAGGWGTGELFF.

The chain joins TRBV19 to TRBJ2-7; D is uncertain. The ends were cut back, 3 bases at V and 4 bases at J, with 10 bases in the middle. The CDR3 is 13 residues long. CDR1 LNHDA and CDR2 SQIVND come from the germline V gene (reference sequence). In DNA form, the CDR3 reads TGTGCCAGTAGTATGGGCAGTCCATACGAGCAGTACTTC. Protein sequence: CASSMGSPYEQYF.

The gene calls are TRBV29-1 and TRBJ2-3; 8 bases agree with TRBD2. Trimming took 6 bases from V and 0 from J; bases not matched to a gene: 5. Germline assignment: CDR1 SQVTM and CDR2 ANQGSEA. This CDR3 region has 14 residues. CDR3 sequence reads: CSVAGGASTDTQYF. The CDR3 DNA reads TGCAGCGTCGCCGGGGGGGCGAGCACAGATACGCAGTATTTT.

The J gene is TRBJ1-1, the V gene TRBV10-3; 10 bases are shared with TRBD1. The germline V gene encodes CDR1 ENHRY and CDR2 SYGVKD. Losses at the gene ends were 5 bases for V and 1 base for J; bases not matched to a gene: 16. CDR3 size: 19 residues. The DNA of the CDR3 is TGTGCCATCAGTTACCAACCACCGGGACAGGGGTACTGGAACACTGAAGCTTTCTTT. Amino acid sequence: CAISYQPPGQGYWNTEAFF.

Comment on this clone: Compared with germline, one end of the junction differs, possibly owing to a read error. The chain employs TRBV7-7 and TRBJ2-5; 9 positions agree with TRBD2. The CDR3 is 16 residues long. Germline CDR1 and CDR2: SSHAT and FNYEAQ (reference sequence). CDR3 bases: TGTGCTAGCAGCTTAGGGGTAGCGGGAGTCCAAGAGACCCAGTACTTC. Encoded protein: CASSLGVAGVQETQYF. Complete variable domain (other parts from reference TRBV7-7 and TRBJ2-5): GAGVSQSPRYKVTKRGQDVTLRCDPISSHATLYWYQQALGQGPEFLTYFNYEAQPDKSGLPSDRFSAERPEGSISTLTIQRTEQRDSAMYRCASSLGVAGVQETQYFGPGTRLLVL.

V gene TRBV24-1 combines with J gene TRBJ2-3, with TRBD1 matching 8 bases. The V gene end was trimmed by 5 bases and the J gene end by 1 base; junction bases not matched to a gene: 1. The CDR3 covers 14 residues. The germline V gene encodes CDR1 KGHDR and CDR2 SFDVKD. This chain's CDR3 is CATSVTGGTDTQYF. The DNA for the CDR3 is TGTGCCACCAGTGTGACAGGGGGCACAGATACGCAGTATTTT.

The chain has TRBV7-9 and TRBJ1-1; TRBD1 matches at 8 bases. CDR3 length equals 12 residues. Looked up from germline, CDR1 is SEHNR and CDR2 is FQNEAQ (reference sequence). The trim removed 4 bases at V and 13 bases at J, leaving 8 bases unmatched. The CDR3 spells CASSSEQGGSFF. CDR3 nucleotides: TGTGCCAGCAGCTCTGAACAGGGGGGTAGTTTCTTT.

This sequence joins TRBV7-9 and TRBJ1-1, with D uncertain. In germline, CDR1 is SEHNR, CDR2 FQNEAQ (reference sequence). Trimming removed 0 bases at V and 1 base at J, with 6 bases between. The CDR3 is 14 amino acids. The CDR3 sequence: CASSLALGNTEAFF. The CDR3, as DNA: TGTGCCAGCAGCTTAGCGCTTGGGAACACTGAAGCTTTCTTT. Together with reference TRBV7-9 and TRBJ1-1, the CDR3 gives the full variable domain: DTGVSQNPRHKITKRGQNVTFRCDPISEHNRLYWYRQTLGQGPEFLTYFQNEAQLEKSRLLSDRFSAERPKGSFSTLEIQRTEQGDSAMYLCASSLALGNTEAFFGQGTRLTVV.

This sequence joins TRBV12-5 and TRBJ1-1; D gene unclear. V gave up 5 bases and J gave up 8 bases, with 12 bases separating them. This CDR3 comprises 12 residues. Germline CDR1 is LGHNT and CDR2 is FRNRAP. The CDR3 reads CASGPDLIEAFF. The CDR3 DNA follows: TGTGCTAGTGGTCCGGATTTGATAGAAGCTTTCTTT.

The CDR3 here is CSVVSLAGVWQFF. The CDR3, as DNA: TGCAGCGTTGTATCGCTAGCGGGAGTCTGGCAGTTCTTC. The V call is TRBV29-1, the J call TRBJ2-1, with TRBD2 identical over 10 bases. The J segment lost 12 bases and the V segment lost 4 bases, leaving 9 bases of the junction unmatched. This CDR3 comprises 13 residues. Germline CDR1 is SQVTM and CDR2 is ANQGSEA.

This rearrangement joins TRBV11-2 to TRBJ1-6, with D unclear. Germline V gene data show CDR1 as SGHAT and CDR2 as FQNNGV. V lost 1 base to trimming and J lost 0 bases, with 10 bases between them. The CDR3 totals 17 residues. CDR3 in DNA: TGTGCCAGCAGCTTAGTGTTGTCGTACTCCTATAATTCACCCCTCCACTTT. The encoded protein is CASSLVLSYSYNSPLHF.

The chain uses TRBV28 and TRBJ1-3; weak D call: TRBD1 (6 bases). CDR1 and CDR2 from the germline V gene are MDHEN and SYDVKM. The CDR3 spans 14 residues. V was pared by 5 bases and J by 3 bases, with 11 bases between. CDR3 DNA: TGTGCCAGCAGTCCCCCAGGGGTTGGAAACACCATATATTTT. Its translation is CASSPPGVGNTIYF.